This T cell receptor (beta chain) derives from a study of shared clonotypes between healthy human individuals. Clones were sequenced by immunoSEQ multiplex PCR, and TCRdb holds only the in-frame ones, with some missing. The data hold roughly 1,500,000 clones, with less than 99% observed a single time. CDR1 and CDR2 from the germline V gene are SGHRS and YFSETQ. V was trimmed by 4 bases and J by 3 bases, leaving 26 bases between them. There are 18 residues in the CDR3. The clonotype comes from a man aged 25-45 years in good health. Sequences were obtained from naive CD4+ T cells sorted from blood. Stated subset: CD45RA+ positively selected. The V call is TRBV5-1, the J call TRBJ2-7; TRBD1 is a possible D gene (5 bases). The CDR3 DNA reads TGCGCCAGCAGCCCGCGACCCAGCGCCCAGGGTGGTTTCTACGAGCAGTACTTC. This encodes CASSPRPSAQGGFYEQYF.